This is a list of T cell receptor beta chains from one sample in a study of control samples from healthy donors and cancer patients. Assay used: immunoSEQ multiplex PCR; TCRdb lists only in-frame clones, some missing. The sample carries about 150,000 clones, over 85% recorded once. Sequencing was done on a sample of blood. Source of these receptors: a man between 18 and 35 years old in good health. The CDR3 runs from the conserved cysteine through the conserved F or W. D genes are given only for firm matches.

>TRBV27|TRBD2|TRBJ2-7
CASSLSWTSNEQYF
TGTGCCAGCAGTTTAAGTTGGACTAGTAACGAGCAGTACTTC
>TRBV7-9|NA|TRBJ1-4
CASSYPMGGSEKLFF
TGTGCCAGCAGCTACCCAATGGGGGGTAGTGAAAAACTGTTTTTT
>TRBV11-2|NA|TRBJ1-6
CASSLSGNSPLHF
TGTGCCAGCAGCTTATCGGGGAATTCACCCCTCCACTTT
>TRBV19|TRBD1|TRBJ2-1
CASSAGQGKTYEQFF
TGTGCCAGTAGCGCTGGACAGGGGAAGACATATGAGCAGTTCTTC
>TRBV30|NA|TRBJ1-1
CAWRGPDKSREAFF
TGTGCCTGGAGGGGCCCGGACAAGAGCAGAGAAGCTTTCTTT
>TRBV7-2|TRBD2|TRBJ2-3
CASSPLAGGVDTQYF
TGTGCCAGCAGCCCGTTAGCGGGAGGTGTCGATACGCAGTATTTT
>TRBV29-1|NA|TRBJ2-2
CSVEQGAGELFF
TGCAGCGTTGAACAAGGGGCCGGGGAGCTGTTTTTT
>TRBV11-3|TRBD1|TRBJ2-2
CASSLGTGMNTGELFF
TGTGCCAGCAGCCTAGGGACAGGAATGAACACCGGGGAGCTGTTTTTT
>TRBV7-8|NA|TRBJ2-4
CASSPGTLAKNIQYF
TGTGCCAGCAGCCCCGGGACACTAGCCAAAAACATTCAGTACTTC
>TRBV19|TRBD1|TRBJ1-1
CASSDRALPEAFF
TGTGCCAGCTCGGACAGGGCTCTACCTGAAGCTTTCTTT
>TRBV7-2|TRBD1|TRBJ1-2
CASSPRTGTGVGYTF
TGTGCCAGCAGCCCTCGGACCGGGACAGGGGTCGGCTACACCTTC
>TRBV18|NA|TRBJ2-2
CASSPVRDTGELFF
TGTGCCAGCTCACCAGTGCGAGACACCGGGGAGCTGTTTTTT
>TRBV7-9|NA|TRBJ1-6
CASSLAGDGSPLHF
TGTGCCAGCAGCTTAGCGGGGGACGGGTCACCCCTCCACTTT
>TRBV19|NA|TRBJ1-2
CASSSLARQLANYGYTF
TGTGCCAGTAGTTCACTAGCGCGGCAGCTAGCTAACTATGGCTACACCTTC